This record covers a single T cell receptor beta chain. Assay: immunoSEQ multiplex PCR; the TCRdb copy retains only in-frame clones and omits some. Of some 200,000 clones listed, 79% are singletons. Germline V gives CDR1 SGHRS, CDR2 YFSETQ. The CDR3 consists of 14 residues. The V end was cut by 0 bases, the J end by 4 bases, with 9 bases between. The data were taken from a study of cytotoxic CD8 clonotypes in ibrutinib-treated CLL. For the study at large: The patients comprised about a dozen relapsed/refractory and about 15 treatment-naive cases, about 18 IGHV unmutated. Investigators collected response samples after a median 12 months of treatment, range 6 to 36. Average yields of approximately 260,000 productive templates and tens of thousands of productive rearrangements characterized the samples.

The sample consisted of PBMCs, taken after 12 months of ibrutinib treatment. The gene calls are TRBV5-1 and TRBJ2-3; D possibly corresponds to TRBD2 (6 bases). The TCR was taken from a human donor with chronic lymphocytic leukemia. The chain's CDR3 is CASSLAASADTQYF. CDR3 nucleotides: TGCGCCAGCAGCTTGGCCGCTAGCGCAGATACGCAGTATTTT.